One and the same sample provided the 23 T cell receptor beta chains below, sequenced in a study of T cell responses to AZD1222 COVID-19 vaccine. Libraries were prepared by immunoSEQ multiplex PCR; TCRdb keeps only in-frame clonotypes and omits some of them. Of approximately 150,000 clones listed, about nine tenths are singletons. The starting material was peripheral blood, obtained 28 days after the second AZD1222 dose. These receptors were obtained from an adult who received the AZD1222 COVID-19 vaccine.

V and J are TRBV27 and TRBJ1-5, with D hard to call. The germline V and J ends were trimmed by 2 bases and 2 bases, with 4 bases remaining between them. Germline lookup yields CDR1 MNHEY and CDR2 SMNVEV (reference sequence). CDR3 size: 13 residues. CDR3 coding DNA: TGTGCCAGCAGTTTAACCCGCAATCAGCCCCAGCATTTT. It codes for CASSLTRNQPQHF.

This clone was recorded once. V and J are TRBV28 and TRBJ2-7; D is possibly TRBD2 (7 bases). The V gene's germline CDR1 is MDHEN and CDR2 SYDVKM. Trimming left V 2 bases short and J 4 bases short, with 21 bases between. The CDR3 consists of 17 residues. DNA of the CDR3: TGTGCCAGCAGTTTAACCTTCACAGGGAGGGCCTCTTACGAGCAGTACTTC. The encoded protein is CASSLTFTGRASYEQYF.

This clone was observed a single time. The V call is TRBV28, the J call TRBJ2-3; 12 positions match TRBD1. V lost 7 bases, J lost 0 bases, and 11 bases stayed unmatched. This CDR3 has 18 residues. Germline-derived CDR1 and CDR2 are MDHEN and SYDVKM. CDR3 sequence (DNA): TGTGCCAGCACCCTCCTGGGGACAGGGGGCTTTAGCACAGATACGCAGTATTTT. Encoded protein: CASTLLGTGGFSTDTQYF.

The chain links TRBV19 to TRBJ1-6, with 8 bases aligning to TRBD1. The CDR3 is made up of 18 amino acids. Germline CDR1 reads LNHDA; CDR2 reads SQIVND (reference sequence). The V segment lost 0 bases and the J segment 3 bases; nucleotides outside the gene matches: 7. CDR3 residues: CASSIDLGQGHYNSPLHF. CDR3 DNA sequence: TGTGCCAGTAGTATAGATCTCGGACAGGGCCACTATAATTCACCCCTCCACTTT.

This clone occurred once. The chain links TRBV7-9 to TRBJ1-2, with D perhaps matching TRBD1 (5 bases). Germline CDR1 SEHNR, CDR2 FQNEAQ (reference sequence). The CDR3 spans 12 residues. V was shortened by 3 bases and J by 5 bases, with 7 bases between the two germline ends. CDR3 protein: CASSFGGYGYTF. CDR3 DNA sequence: TGTGCCAGCAGCTTCGGGGGGTATGGCTACACCTTC.

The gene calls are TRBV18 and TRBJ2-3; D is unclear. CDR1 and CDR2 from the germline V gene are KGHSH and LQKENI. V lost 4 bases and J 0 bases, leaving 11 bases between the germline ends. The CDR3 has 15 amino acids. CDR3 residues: CASSQSPPSTDTQYF. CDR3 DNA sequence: TGTGCCAGCTCACAGAGCCCTCCTAGCACAGATACGCAGTATTTT.

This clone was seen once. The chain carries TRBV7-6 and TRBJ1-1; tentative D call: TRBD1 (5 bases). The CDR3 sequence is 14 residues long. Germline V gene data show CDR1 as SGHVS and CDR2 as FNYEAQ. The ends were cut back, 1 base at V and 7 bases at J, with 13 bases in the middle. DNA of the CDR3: TGTGCCAGCAGCTTAGGTGGGGGAGACAGTGAAGCTTTCTTT. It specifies CASSLGGGDSEAFF.

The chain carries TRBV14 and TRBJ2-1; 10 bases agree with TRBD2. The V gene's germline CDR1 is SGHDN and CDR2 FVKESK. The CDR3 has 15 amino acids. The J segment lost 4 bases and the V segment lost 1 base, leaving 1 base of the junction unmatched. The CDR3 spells CASSQVSGGYNEQFF. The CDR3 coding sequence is TGTGCCAGCAGCCAAGTTAGCGGGGGGTACAATGAGCAGTTCTTC.

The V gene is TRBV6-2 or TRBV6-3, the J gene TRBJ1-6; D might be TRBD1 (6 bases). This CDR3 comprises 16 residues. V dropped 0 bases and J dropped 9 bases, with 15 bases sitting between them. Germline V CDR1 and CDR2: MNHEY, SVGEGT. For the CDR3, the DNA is TGTGCCAGCAGTTACTCGTCAGGGGTAGTCGGTTCACCCCTCCACTTT. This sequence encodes CASSYSSGVVGSPLHF.

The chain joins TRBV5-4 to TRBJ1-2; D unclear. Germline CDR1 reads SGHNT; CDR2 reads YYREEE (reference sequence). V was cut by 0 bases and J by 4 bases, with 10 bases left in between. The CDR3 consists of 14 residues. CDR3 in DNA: TGTGCCAGCAGCTTGGGAAACTTCGGCTATGGCTACACCTTC. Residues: CASSLGNFGYGYTF.

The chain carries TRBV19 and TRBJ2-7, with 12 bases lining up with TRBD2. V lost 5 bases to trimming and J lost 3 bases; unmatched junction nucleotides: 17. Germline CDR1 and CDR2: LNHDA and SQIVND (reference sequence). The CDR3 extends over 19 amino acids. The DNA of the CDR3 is TGTGCCAGTAGTTTGGCAGGATCACGGACTAGCGGGATAGGCTACGAGCAGTACTTC. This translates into CASSLAGSRTSGIGYEQYF. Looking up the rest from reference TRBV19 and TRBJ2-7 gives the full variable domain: DGGITQSPKYLFRKEGQNVTLSCEQNLNHDAMYWYRQDPGQGLRLIYYSQIVNDFQKGDIAEGYSVSREKKESFPLTVTSAQKNPTAFYLCASSLAGSRTSGIGYEQYFGPGTRLTVT.

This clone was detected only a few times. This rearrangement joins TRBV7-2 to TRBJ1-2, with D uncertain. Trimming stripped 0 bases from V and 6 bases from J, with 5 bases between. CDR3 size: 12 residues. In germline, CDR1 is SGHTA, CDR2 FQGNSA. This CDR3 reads CASSLAADGYTF. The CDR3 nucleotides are TGTGCCAGCAGCTTAGCCGCGGATGGCTACACCTTC.

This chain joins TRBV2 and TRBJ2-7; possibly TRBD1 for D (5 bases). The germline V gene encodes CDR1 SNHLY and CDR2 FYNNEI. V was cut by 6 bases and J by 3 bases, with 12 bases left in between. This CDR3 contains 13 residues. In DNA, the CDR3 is TGTGCCAGCAGCGTCAGGGCGGACTACGAGCAGTACTTC. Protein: CASSVRADYEQYF.

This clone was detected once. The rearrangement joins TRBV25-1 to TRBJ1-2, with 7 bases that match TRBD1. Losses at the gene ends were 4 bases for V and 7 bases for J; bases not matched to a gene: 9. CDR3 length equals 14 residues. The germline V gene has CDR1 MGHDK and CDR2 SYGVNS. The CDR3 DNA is TGTGCCAGCAGTGGATCGGGACAGTTCGGTGGCTACACCTTC. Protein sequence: CASSGSGQFGGYTF.

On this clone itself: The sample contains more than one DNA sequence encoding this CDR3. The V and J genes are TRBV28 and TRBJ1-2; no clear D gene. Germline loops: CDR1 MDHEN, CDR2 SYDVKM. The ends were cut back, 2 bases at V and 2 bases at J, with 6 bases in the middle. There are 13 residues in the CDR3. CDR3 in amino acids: CASSLGRNYGYTF. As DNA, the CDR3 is TGTGCCAGCAGTTTAGGACGGAACTATGGCTACACCTTC.

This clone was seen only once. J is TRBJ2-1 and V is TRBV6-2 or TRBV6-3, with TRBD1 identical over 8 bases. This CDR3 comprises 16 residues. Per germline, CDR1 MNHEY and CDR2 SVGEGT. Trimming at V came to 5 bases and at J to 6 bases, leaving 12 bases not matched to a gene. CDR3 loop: CASSRNQGAIPNEQFF. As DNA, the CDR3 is TGTGCCAGCAGTCGAAATCAGGGGGCCATCCCCAATGAGCAGTTCTTC.

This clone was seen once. The CDR3 region has the DNA TGTGCCAGCAGCCAAGGGTGGAGGGAGGGGAGGCCCCAGCATTTT. The encoded protein is CASSQGWREGRPQHF. The genes are TRBV3-1 (or the pseudogene TRBV3-2) and TRBJ1-5, with D possibly TRBD1 on 5 matching bases. CDR3 length equals 15 residues. Germline values: CDR1 LGHDT, CDR2 YNNKEL (reference sequence). V lost 1 base to trimming and J lost 9 bases, with 16 bases between them.

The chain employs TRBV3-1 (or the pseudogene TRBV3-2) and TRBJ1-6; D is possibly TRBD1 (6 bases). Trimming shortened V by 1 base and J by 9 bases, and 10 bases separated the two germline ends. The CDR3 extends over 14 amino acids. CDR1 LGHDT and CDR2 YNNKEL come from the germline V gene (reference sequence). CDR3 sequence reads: CASSQAGVGSPLHF. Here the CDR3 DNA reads TGTGCCAGCAGCCAAGCAGGGGTCGGTTCACCCCTCCACTTT.

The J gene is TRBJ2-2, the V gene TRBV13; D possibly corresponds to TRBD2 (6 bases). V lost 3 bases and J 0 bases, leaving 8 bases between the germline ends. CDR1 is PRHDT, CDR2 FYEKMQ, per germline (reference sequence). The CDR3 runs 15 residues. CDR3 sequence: CASSLGGSNTGELFF. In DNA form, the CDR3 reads TGTGCCAGCAGCTTGGGGGGATCGAACACCGGGGAGCTGTTTTTT.

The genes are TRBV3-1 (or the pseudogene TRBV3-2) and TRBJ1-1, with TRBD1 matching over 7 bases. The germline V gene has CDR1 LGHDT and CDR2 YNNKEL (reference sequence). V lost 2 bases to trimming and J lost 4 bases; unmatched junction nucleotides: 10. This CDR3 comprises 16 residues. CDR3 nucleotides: TGTGCCAGCAGCCAACTGGGACAGAGAAGGAGCACTGAAGCTTTCTTT. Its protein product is CASSQLGQRRSTEAFF.

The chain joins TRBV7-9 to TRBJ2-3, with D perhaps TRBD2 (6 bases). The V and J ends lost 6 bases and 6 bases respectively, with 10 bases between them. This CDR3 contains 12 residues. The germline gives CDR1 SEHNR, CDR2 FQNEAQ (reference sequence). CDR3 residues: CASSSEGDTQYF. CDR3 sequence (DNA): TGTGCCAGCAGTTCGGAGGGCGATACGCAGTATTTT.

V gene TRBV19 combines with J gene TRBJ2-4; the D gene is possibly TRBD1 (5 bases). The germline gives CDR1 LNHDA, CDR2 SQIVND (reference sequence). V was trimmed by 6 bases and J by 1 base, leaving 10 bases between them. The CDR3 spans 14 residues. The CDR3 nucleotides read TGTGCCAGTAGAGGGGATTTCGCCAAAAACATTCAGTACTTC. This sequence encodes CASRGDFAKNIQYF.

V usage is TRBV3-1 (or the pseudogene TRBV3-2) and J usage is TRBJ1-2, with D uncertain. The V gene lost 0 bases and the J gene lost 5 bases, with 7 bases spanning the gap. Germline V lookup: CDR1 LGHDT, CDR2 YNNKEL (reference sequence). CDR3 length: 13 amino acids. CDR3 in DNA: TGTGCCAGCAGCCAAGATCGGGGATATGGCTACACCTTC. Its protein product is CASSQDRGYGYTF.